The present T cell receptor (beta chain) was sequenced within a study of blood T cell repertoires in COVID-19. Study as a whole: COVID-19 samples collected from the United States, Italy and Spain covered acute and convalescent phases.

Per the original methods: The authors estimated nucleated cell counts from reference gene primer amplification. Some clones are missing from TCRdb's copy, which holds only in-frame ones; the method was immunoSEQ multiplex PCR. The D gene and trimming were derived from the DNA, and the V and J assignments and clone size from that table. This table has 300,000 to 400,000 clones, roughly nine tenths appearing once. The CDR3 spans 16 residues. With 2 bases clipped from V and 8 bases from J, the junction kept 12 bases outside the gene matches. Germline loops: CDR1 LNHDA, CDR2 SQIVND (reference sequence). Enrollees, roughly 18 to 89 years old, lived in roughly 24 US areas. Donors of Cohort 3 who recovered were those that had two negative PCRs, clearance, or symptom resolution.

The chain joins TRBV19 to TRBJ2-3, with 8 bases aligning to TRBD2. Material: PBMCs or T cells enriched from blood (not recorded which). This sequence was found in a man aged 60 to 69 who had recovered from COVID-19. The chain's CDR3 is CASSIFSGAVRGTQYF. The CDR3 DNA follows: TGTGCCAGTAGTATATTTAGCGGGGCTGTAAGGGGTACGCAGTATTTT.